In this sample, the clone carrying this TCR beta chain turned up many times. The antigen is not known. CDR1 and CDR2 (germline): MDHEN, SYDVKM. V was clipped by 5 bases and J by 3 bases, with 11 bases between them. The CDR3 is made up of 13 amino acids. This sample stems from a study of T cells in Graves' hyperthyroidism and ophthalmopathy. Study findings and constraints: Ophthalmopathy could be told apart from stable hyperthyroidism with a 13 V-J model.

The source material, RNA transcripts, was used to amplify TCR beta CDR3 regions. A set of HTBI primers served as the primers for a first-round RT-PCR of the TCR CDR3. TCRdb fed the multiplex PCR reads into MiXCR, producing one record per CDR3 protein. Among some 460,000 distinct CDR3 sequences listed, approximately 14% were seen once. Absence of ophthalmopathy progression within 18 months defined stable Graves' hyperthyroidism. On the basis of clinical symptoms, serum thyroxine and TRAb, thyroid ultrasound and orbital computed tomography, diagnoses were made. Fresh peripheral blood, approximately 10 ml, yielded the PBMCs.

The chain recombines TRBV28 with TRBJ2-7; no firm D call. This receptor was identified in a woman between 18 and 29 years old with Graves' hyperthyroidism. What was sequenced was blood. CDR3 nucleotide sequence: TGTGCCAGCAGTGAGACCGTGTTCTACGAGCAGTACTTC. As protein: CASSETVFYEQYF. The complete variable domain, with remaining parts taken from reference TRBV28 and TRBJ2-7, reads DVKVTQSSRYLVKRTGEKVFLECVQDMDHENMFWYRQDPGLGLRLIYFSYDVKMKEKGDIPEGYSVSREKKERFSLILESASTNQTSMYLCASSETVFYEQYFGPGTRLTVT.